This TCR beta chain comes out of a study of OX40 agonist ivuxolimab in advanced cancers. Study background: Ivuxolimab, which patients received intravenously every 2 weeks, was dosed at 0.01 to 10 mg/kg. Hepatocellular carcinoma, melanoma, renal cell or head and neck cancer was diagnosed in the dose-escalation patients. Study findings and constraints: The antigens recognized by the expanded peripheral T cells, that is their antigen specificity, were not determined.

Measured with immunoSEQ multiplex PCR; TCRdb has only the in-frame clones, and not every one. In the table there are about 50,000 clones, nearly 90% of which are singletons. The CDR3 runs to 14 residues. Germline assignment: CDR1 MGHDK and CDR2 SYGVNS. V was cut by 4 bases and J by 8 bases, with 17 bases left in between. Turning to this clone: Its antigen is as yet unknown.

The chain is built from TRBV25-1 and TRBJ1-2; a possible D gene is TRBD1 (5 bases). This material consisted of CD4+ or CD8+ T cells sorted from blood, taken in a trial of the OX40 agonist ivuxolimab. The source is an adult with an advanced solid tumor such as melanoma, head and neck, liver or kidney cancer. The CDR3 nucleotides read TGTGCCAGCAGTGTCCTCGATGGGGGGAGAGGCTACACCTTC. It codes for CASSVLDGGRGYTF.